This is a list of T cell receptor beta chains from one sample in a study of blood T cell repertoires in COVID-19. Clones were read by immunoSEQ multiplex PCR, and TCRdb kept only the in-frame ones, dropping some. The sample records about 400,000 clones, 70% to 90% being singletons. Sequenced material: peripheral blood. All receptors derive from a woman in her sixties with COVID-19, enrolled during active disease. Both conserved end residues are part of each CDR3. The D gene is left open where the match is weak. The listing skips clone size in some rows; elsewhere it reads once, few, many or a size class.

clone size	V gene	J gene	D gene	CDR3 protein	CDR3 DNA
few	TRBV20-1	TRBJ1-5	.	CSATAGQPQHF	TGCAGTGCTACCGCGGGCCAGCCCCAGCATTTT
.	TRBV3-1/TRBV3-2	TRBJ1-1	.	CASSQDQAQGNTEAFF	TGTGCCAGCAGCCAAGATCAAGCACAGGGTAACACTGAAGCTTTCTTT
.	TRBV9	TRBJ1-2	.	CASSVARQGYGYTF	TGTGCCAGCAGCGTCGCCAGGCAGGGCTATGGCTACACCTTC
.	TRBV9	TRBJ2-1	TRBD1	CASSDRGKNEQFF	TGTGCCAGCAGCGACAGGGGGAAGAATGAGCAGTTCTTC
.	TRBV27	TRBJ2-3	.	CASSFNGIDTQYF	TGTGCCAGCAGTTTCAACGGGATAGATACGCAGTATTTT
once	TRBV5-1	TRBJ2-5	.	CASSPRGPGETQYF	TGCGCCAGCAGCCCTCGCGGGCCCGGAGAGACCCAGTACTTC
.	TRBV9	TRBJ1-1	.	CASSPGTGLNTEAFF	TGTGCCAGCAGCCCTGGTACAGGGTTGAACACTGAAGCTTTCTTT
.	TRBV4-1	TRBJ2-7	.	CASSQVGGLIREQYF	TGCGCCAGCAGCCAAGTGGGGGGATTGATCAGAGAGCAGTACTTC
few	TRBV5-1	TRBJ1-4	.	CASRVGSYNEKLFF	TGCGCCAGCAGGGTAGGGAGCTATAATGAAAAACTGTTTTTT
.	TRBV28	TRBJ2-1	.	CASSPTPEQFF	TGTGCCAGCAGTCCGACTCCAGAGCAGTTCTTC
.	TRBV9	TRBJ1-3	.	CASSVVPSSGNTIYF	TGTGCCAGCAGCGTAGTTCCCAGCTCTGGAAACACCATATATTTT
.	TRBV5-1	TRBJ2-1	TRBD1	CASSLRTGRANEQFF	TGCGCCAGCAGCTTGAGGACAGGCCGGGCCAATGAGCAGTTCTTC
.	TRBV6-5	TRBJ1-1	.	CASSSGGREAFF	TGTGCCAGCAGTAGCGGTGGCAGGGAAGCTTTCTTT
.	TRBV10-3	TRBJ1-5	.	CAISESPSNQPQHF	TGTGCCATCAGTGAGTCCCCGAGTAATCAGCCCCAGCATTTT
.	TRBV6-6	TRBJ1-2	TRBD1	CASSRQGAIDGYTF	TGTGCCAGCAGTCGACAGGGGGCGATTGATGGCTACACCTTC
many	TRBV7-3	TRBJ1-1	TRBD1	CASSLIGGASTEAFF	TGTGCCAGCAGCTTAATAGGGGGCGCGAGTACTGAAGCTTTCTTT
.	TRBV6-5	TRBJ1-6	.	CASKEQPDSPLHF	TGTGCCAGCAAAGAACAGCCAGATTCACCCCTCCACTTT
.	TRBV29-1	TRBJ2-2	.	CSVEDSTGELFF	TGCAGCGTGGAGGACAGCACCGGGGAGCTGTTTTTT
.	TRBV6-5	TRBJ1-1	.	CASSYANMNTEAFF	TGTGCCAGCAGTTACGCAAACATGAACACTGAAGCTTTCTTT
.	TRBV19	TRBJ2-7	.	CASSTTKSYEQYF	TGTGCCAGTAGTACCACAAAGTCCTACGAGCAGTACTTC
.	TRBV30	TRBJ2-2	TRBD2	CAWTLSAGGRGRELFF	TGTGCCTGGACACTCTCAGCGGGGGGGCGTGGTCGGGAGCTGTTTTTT
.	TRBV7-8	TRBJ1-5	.	CASRPRGNQPQHF	TGTGCCAGCAGGCCGAGGGGGAATCAGCCCCAGCATTTT
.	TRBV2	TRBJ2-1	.	CASDRGGNEQFF	TGTGCCAGCGATCGGGGTGGCAATGAGCAGTTCTTC
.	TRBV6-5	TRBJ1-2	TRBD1	CASGSPTGGPYGYTF	TGTGCCAGCGGGAGTCCGACAGGGGGTCCCTATGGCTACACCTTC
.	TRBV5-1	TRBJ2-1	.	CASSLAGGGPEQFF	TGCGCCAGCAGCTTGGCCGGCGGAGGCCCCGAGCAGTTCTTC
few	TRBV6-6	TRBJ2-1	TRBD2	CASRASGGDNEQFF	TGTGCCAGCAGAGCCTCGGGGGGGGACAATGAGCAGTTCTTC
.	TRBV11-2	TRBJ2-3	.	CASSFRGGLTDTQYF	TGTGCCAGCAGCTTCCGAGGAGGGCTCACAGATACGCAGTATTTT
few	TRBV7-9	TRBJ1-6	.	CASSLGVDNSPLHF	TGTGCCAGCAGCTTAGGCGTGGATAATTCACCCCTCCACTTT
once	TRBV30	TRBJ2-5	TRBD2	CASRLAGGETQYF	TGTGCCAGTAGGTTAGCGGGGGGGGAGACCCAGTACTTC
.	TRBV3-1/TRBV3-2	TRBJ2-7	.	CASSQEPRAYEQYF	TGTGCCAGCAGCCAAGAACCCCGAGCCTACGAGCAGTACTTC
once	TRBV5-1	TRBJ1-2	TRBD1	CASSLTGASYGYTF	TGCGCCAGCAGCTTAACAGGGGCTAGCTATGGCTACACCTTC
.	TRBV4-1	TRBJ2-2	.	CASSLDRNTGELFF	TGCGCCAGCAGCCTGGACAGGAACACCGGGGAGCTGTTTTTT
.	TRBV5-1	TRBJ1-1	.	CASTDGVGVTEAFF	TGCGCCAGCACCGACGGGGTCGGGGTGACTGAAGCTTTCTTT
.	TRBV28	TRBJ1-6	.	CASSLASSSYNSPLHF	TGTGCCAGCAGTTTAGCATCTAGCTCCTATAATTCACCCCTCCACTTT
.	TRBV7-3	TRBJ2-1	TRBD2	CASSLQGLAGGNEQFF	TGTGCCAGCAGCTTACAGGGACTAGCGGGGGGAAATGAGCAGTTCTTC
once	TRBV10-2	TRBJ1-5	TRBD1	CASSEPSSSGTAHQPQHF	TGCGCCAGCAGTGAGCCGTCTTCTTCCGGGACAGCTCATCAGCCCCAGCATTTT
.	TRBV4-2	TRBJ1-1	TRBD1	CASSQDGWGTGSRNTEAFF	TGTGCCAGCAGCCAAGATGGGTGGGGGACAGGGTCTAGGAACACTGAAGCTTTCTTT
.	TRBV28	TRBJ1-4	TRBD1	CASSEIRGANEKLFF	TGTGCCAGCAGCGAGATCAGGGGGGCTAATGAAAAACTGTTTTTT
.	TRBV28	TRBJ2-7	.	CASRWGGRREQYF	TGTGCCAGCCGGTGGGGGGGGCGCCGAGAGCAGTACTTC
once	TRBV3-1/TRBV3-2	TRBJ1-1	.	CASSQIRGKSPEAFF	TGTGCCAGCAGCCAAATCCGGGGTAAGTCCCCCGAAGCTTTCTTT
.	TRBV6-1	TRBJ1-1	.	CASSEMGMNTEAFF	TGTGCCAGCAGTGAAATGGGCATGAACACTGAAGCTTTCTTT
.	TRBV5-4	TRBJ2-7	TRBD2	CASSLARGVSAEQYF	TGTGCCAGCAGCTTGGCTCGGGGGGTCAGTGCCGAGCAGTACTTC
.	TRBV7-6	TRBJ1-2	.	CASSLSAANYGYTF	TGTGCCAGCAGCTTATCAGCGGCTAACTATGGCTACACCTTC
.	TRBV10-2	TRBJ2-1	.	CASSGQGLYNEQFF	TGCGCCAGCAGTGGTCAGGGACTCTACAATGAGCAGTTCTTC